Here is one T cell receptor (beta chain) with its context. The target of this receptor is not known. No base qualities exist here, and no much larger clone lies one base off it. The donors were included in the validation cohort of 120 subjects, a group kept apart from the roughly 700-subject first cohort. These data originate in a study of cytomegalovirus exposure and HLA in healthy donors (dated by TCRdb to the late 2010s). As for the study more broadly: According to a later analysis, one platform produced both the roughly 130 validation repertoires and the roughly 640 repertoires of the first cohort. The study was designed to test whether signatures of past pathogen exposure could be identified by cataloging public T cell receptors. In addition to the first cohort of around 670 subjects, a separate validation cohort of 120 different subjects was used. To predict cytomegalovirus infection status, the study combined high-throughput TCR immunosequencing, statistical association of individual TCRs with disease status, and machine learning. Results the study describes overall, beyond this receptor: The authors suggested that the approach could potentially be extended to other disease states and immunological phenotypes. All 120 or so repertoires were used to score co-occurrence in the validation cohort in a later analysis, because that analysis had no HLA typing for the cohort. Across donors, most TCR sequences were observed very rarely, whereas some public TCRs were present in many individuals. A total of roughly 160 TCR beta chains were listed by the study as associated with cytomegalovirus. In a later analysis, TCRs clustered in the first cohort were found to also tend to co-occur in the 120 or so validation repertoires, with about 94% of cluster scores above 0. In vitro tests confirmed that a few of the cytomegalovirus-associated TCR beta chains recognize cytomegalovirus antigens. In both the original and validation cohorts, the classifier was reported to diagnose cytomegalovirus status with high specificity and sensitivity.

The library was made by the immunoSEQ multiplex PCR assay. As for the original processing: A statistical classification framework was built to diagnose cytomegalovirus status from the catalog of TCR beta chain sequences. This immuneACCESS table, as held by TCRdb, lists in-frame sequences with V and J called but not all clones. Of the missing ones, under half trace to an unresolved V gene in checked studies; the others have no known cause. The V and J calls and clone size are taken from that table; D and trimming were inferred from the DNA. In all, the sample holds 100,000 to 120,000 clones, and roughly nine tenths of those were seen once. Of the sample, about 2% is held by the ten largest clones. Sequenced sample: PBMCs. The sequence was obtained from a woman under 30 in good health and CMV-seronegative.

The nucleotide sequence reads as follows: TGCGCCAGCAGCCAAGCGGGGGTGGCTGAAGCTTTCTTT. This encodes CASSQAGVAEAFF. This chain is built from TRBV4-1 and TRBJ1-1; TRBD1 is a weak D gene call, 5 bases matching. The germline V gene yields MGHRA for CDR1 and YSYEKL for CDR2. The V and J ends are trimmed by 1 base and 6 bases, leaving 9 bases between them. The CDR3 starts with the cysteine, ends with the phenylalanine, and has 13 residues. Just CDR3 DNA is preserved here, 39 bases in frame from base 1.